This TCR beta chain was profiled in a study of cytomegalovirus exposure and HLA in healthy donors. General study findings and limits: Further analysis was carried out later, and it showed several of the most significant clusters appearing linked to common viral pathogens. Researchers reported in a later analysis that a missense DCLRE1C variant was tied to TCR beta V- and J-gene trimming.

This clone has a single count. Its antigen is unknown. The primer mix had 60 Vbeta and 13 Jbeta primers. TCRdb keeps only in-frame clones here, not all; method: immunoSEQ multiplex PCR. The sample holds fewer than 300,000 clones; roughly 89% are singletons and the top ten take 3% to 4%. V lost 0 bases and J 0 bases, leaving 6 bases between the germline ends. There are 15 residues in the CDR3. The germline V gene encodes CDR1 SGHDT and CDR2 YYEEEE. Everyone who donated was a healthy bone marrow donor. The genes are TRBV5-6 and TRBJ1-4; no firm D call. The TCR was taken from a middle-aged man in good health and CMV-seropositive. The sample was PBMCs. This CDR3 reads CASSLAGSTNEKLFF. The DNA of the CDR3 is TGTGCCAGCAGCTTGGCAGGATCAACTAATGAAAAACTGTTTTTT.